This T cell receptor (beta chain) was obtained from a study of T cells in narcolepsy. Notes on the study in general: Autoreactive clone sequences were missing from some blood memory CD4+ repertoires.

This clone was counted only a few times. Its antigen is not known. Germline loops: CDR1 SGHNT, CDR2 YYREEE (reference sequence). This CDR3 is built from 18 residues. Trimming removed 4 bases from V and 0 bases from J; junction bases left unmatched: 9. Clones were sequenced by immunoSEQ multiplex PCR, and TCRdb holds only the in-frame ones, with some missing. The sample includes some 32,000 clones, about 77% seen only once; the top ten take 0.95% to 1.5%. The V gene is TRBV5-4, the J gene TRBJ1-3; TRBD1 agrees at 11 bases. The TCR comes from a human donor with narcolepsy. Specimen: CD45RA- memory CD4+ T cells from PBMCs. CDR3 region: CASSPGTGGIGSGNTIYF. The CDR3, as DNA: TGTGCCAGCAGCCCCGGGACAGGGGGAATTGGCTCTGGAAACACCATATATTTT.